A selection of T cell receptor beta chains follows, all from one sample in a study of identical twins. One entry per CDR3 protein results from TCRdb running MiXCR on the 5' RACE reads. The repertoire consists of 450,000 to 650,000 distinct CDR3 sequences, with approximately 10% occurring once and the leading ten covering around 3.1%. The data were also submitted as part of a second study, on yellow fever vaccine responses in identical twins.

Source material: PBMCs. The receptor source for this set is a woman aged 18-29 years in good health. The CDR3 runs from the conserved cysteine through the conserved F or W. A D gene is named only where the DNA matches it firmly. Rows may omit the clone size; those that give it use once, few, many or a size class.

abundance,j_gene,v_gene,d_gene,CDR3aa,CDR3nt
many,TRBJ1-1,TRBV29-1,.,CSVEGRGPTNTEAFF,TGCAGCGTTGAGGGCAGGGGCCCGACGAACACTGAAGCTTTCTTT
few,TRBJ2-1,TRBV6-5,.,CASSYSATSYNEQFF,TGTGCCAGCAGTTACTCTGCGACATCCTACAATGAGCAGTTCTTC
many,TRBJ2-7,TRBV6-5,.,CASSLLAIVDEQYF,TGTGCCAGCAGTTTACTAGCTATTGTCGACGAGCAGTACTTC
.,TRBJ1-4,TRBV6-1,TRBD1,CASRMTGGRSNEKLFF,TGTGCCAGCAGAATGACAGGGGGCAGGAGTAATGAAAAACTGTTTTTT
.,TRBJ2-5,TRBV3-1,TRBD2,CASSPRLAGGPRSQYF,TGTGCCAGCAGCCCTCGACTAGCGGGAGGCCCCCGGTCACAGTACTTC
.,TRBJ2-2,TRBV5-1,.,CASSLSIGGVNTGELFF,TGCGCCAGCAGCTTGAGTATCGGTGGCGTAAACACCGGGGAGCTGTTTTTT
many,TRBJ2-7,TRBV6-1,.,CASTRQGNYEQYF,TGTGCCAGCACCCGGCAGGGGAACTACGAGCAGTACTTC
many,TRBJ2-7,TRBV3-1,TRBD2,CASSPPSSGRKNEQYF,TGTGCCAGCAGCCCCCCTTCTAGCGGGAGGAAGAACGAGCAGTACTTC
few,TRBJ2-5,TRBV25-1,.,CASSEAGSQETQYF,TGTGCCAGCAGTGAAGCAGGTTCTCAAGAGACCCAGTACTTC
few,TRBJ2-1,TRBV5-5,.,CASSPMFEQFF,TGTGCCAGCAGCCCTATGTTTGAGCAGTTCTTC
.,TRBJ2-7,TRBV2,.,CASSDIGVLGEQYF,TGTGCCAGCAGTGACATCGGGGTATTGGGCGAGCAGTACTTC
many,TRBJ2-2,TRBV29-1,.,CSVEKAGAGELFF,TGCAGCGTTGAAAAGGCGGGTGCCGGGGAGCTGTTTTTT
.,TRBJ1-5,TRBV4-1,.,CASSQGFPSNQPQHF,TGCGCCAGCAGCCAGGGCTTCCCTAGCAATCAGCCCCAGCATTTT
.,TRBJ2-7,TRBV20-1,.,CSAKKVGEQYF,TGCAGTGCTAAAAAGGTGGGCGAGCAGTACTTC
many,TRBJ2-3,TRBV12-3/TRBV12-4,TRBD2,CASSLAGGITDTQYF,TGTGCCAGCAGTTTAGCGGGGGGGATCACAGATACGCAGTATTTT
.,TRBJ2-3,TRBV4-2,.,CASSQDPGWRNTDTQYF,TGTGCCAGCAGCCAAGATCCCGGGTGGCGGAACACAGATACGCAGTATTTT
few,TRBJ2-1,TRBV7-9,.,CASSSLQGSSYNEQFF,TGTGCCAGCAGCTCCCTACAGGGAAGCTCCTACAATGAGCAGTTCTTC
many,TRBJ2-5,TRBV12-3/TRBV12-4,TRBD2,CASRKLAGGQETQYF,TGTGCCAGCAGAAAACTAGCGGGGGGTCAAGAGACCCAGTACTTC
few,TRBJ1-5,TRBV5-6,TRBD1,CASSQDRGHGQPQHF,TGTGCCAGCAGCCAGGACAGGGGGCATGGTCAGCCCCAGCATTTT
few,TRBJ2-7,TRBV6-5,TRBD2,CASSYSVAGAYEQYF,TGTGCCAGCAGTTACTCGGTAGCGGGGGCCTACGAGCAGTACTTC
.,TRBJ2-7,TRBV13,.,CASSNPRSLMSSYEQYF,TGTGCCAGCAGCAATCCACGGTCATTAATGAGCTCCTACGAGCAGTACTTC
many,TRBJ2-3,TRBV5-1,.,CASSLNPGTDTQYF,TGCGCCAGCAGCTTGAATCCTGGCACAGATACGCAGTATTTT
.,TRBJ2-2,TRBV10-3,.,CAISKTTAPNTGELFF,TGTGCCATCAGTAAGACTACGGCGCCGAACACCGGGGAGCTGTTTTTT
many,TRBJ1-5,TRBV28,.,CASSDRYSNQPQHF,TGTGCCAGCAGCGACAGGTATAGCAATCAGCCCCAGCATTTT
many,TRBJ2-1,TRBV7-7,TRBD1,CASSLGRTGPYNEQFF,TGTGCTAGCAGCTTAGGACGGACAGGGCCCTACAATGAGCAGTTCTTC
.,TRBJ1-5,TRBV7-3,.,CASSLNRYQPQHF,TGTGCCAGCAGCCTCAACAGGTACCAGCCCCAGCATTTT
.,TRBJ2-1,TRBV6-1,.,CASSGGGIHNEQFF,TGTGCCAGCAGTGGGGGTGGAATCCACAATGAGCAGTTCTTC
few,TRBJ2-5,TRBV6-5,TRBD1,CASSWYPDREETQYF,TGTGCCAGCAGTTGGTACCCGGACAGGGAAGAGACCCAGTACTTC
.,TRBJ2-2,TRBV5-1,.,CASSFTPEITGELFF,TGCGCCAGCAGCTTCACCCCGGAAATAACCGGGGAGCTGTTTTTT
many,TRBJ2-1,TRBV27,.,CASTDLGGGAYNEQFF,TGTGCCAGCACCGACCTAGGGGGGGGCGCATACAATGAGCAGTTCTTC
many,TRBJ2-7,TRBV7-2,.,CASTPISGPSREQYF,TGTGCCAGCACCCCGATTTCTGGTCCATCTCGGGAGCAGTACTTC
.,TRBJ1-2,TRBV20-1,TRBD1,CSASRSGGGYGYTF,TGCAGTGCTTCAAGGTCAGGGGGAGGCTATGGCTACACCTTC
few,TRBJ2-2,TRBV5-5,.,CASSADSYANTGELFF,TGTGCCAGCAGCGCTGACAGTTACGCGAACACCGGGGAGCTGTTTTTT
few,TRBJ1-3,TRBV5-1,.,CASSLEGITLGNTIYF,TGCGCCAGCAGCTTGGAGGGTATTACATTGGGAAACACCATATATTTT
many,TRBJ2-1,TRBV12-3/TRBV12-4,.,CASSLTPRVNEQFF,TGTGCCAGCAGTCTCACCCCCCGGGTCAATGAGCAGTTCTTC
many,TRBJ2-1,TRBV11-1,TRBD2,CASSLIAGLAGGNNEQFF,TGTGCCAGCAGCTTAATTGCGGGTCTAGCGGGGGGCAACAATGAGCAGTTCTTC
many,TRBJ2-7,TRBV5-1,.,CASSWVEGYEQYF,TGCGCCAGCAGCTGGGTGGAGGGTTACGAGCAGTACTTC
.,TRBJ2-5,TRBV27,.,CASSLRPPGVGETQYF,TGTGCCAGCAGTTTAAGGCCCCCAGGGGTCGGAGAGACCCAGTACTTC
few,TRBJ2-7,TRBV7-2,.,CASSLVSRGYAYEQYF,TGTGCCAGCAGCTTAGTGTCCAGGGGTTATGCCTACGAGCAGTACTTC
.,TRBJ2-7,TRBV6-1,.,CASSPGQIHYEQYF,TGTGCCAGCAGTCCGGGACAAATTCACTACGAGCAGTACTTC
many,TRBJ2-2,TRBV6-6,.,CASSYVREGELFF,TGTGCCAGCAGTTACGTTAGGGAGGGGGAGCTGTTTTTT